A single sample gave rise to the 3 T cell receptor beta chains below, sequenced in a study of T cells in localized non-small cell lung cancer. The protocol was immunoSEQ multiplex PCR, while the TCRdb copy is restricted to in-frame clones and leaves out a portion. The sample carries a few thousand clones, about a third recorded once. This sample comprised normal lung tissue next to the tumor, obtained before any cancer treatment. These receptors all come from a female donor of 60 years or more with stage I squamous cell lung carcinoma.

This chain links TRBV9 with TRBJ2-2; D is unclear. V was cut by 2 bases and J by 7 bases, with 9 bases left in between. CDR3 size: 13 residues. Per the germline V gene, CDR1 is SGDLS and CDR2 is YYNGEE. CDR3 sequence (DNA): TGTGCCAGCAGCGTTTTTGTAAGCGGGGAGCTGTTTTTT. It is translated as CASSVFVSGELFF.

The gene calls are TRBV6-8 and TRBJ2-7, with D possibly being TRBD1 or TRBD2 (6 bases each). The CDR3 loop spans 14 amino acids. Germline values: CDR1 MNHGY, CDR2 SAAAGT. V lost 7 bases to trimming and J lost 6 bases, with 19 bases between them. CDR3 bases: TGTGCCAGCAAAGGGGGGCTAGGAGAACGCGAGCAGTACTTC. Its translation is CASKGGLGEREQYF.

This clone appeared a few times. V gene TRBV4-1 combines with J gene TRBJ1-1; the D gene is possibly TRBD1 (5 bases). CDR1 is MGHRA, CDR2 YSYEKL, per germline. CDR3 length equals 12 residues. The ends were cut back, 5 bases at V and 5 bases at J, with 9 bases in the middle. The CDR3: CASSGRGTEAFF. For the CDR3, the DNA is TGCGCCAGCAGCGGACGGGGGACTGAAGCTTTCTTT.